The 14 T cell receptor beta chains presented below share a single source sample, sequenced in a study of tumor and adjacent non-tumor tissue in lung cancer. No cell sorting was done before RNA was extracted from the tissue. A modified ARM-PCR protocol with three rounds of nested PCR amplified TCRbeta. TCRdb ran MiXCR on the multiplex PCR reads and lists one entry per CDR3 protein. The sample lists around 79,000 distinct CDR3 sequences; roughly 72% were seen once. Material for sequencing was lung tumor tissue. These receptors originate from a woman in her 40s with non-small cell lung cancer.

This chain joins TRBV7-9 and TRBJ1-2; D uncertain. The CDR3 totals 12 residues. V gave up 9 bases and J gave up 7 bases, with 15 bases separating them. From germline, CDR1 is SEHNR and CDR2 FQNEAQ (reference sequence). The CDR3 reads CASSESGGGYTF. CDR3 nucleotide sequence: TGTGCCAGTAGCGAAAGCGGTGGTGGCTACACCTTC.

This clonotype has only one observation. The junction shows a germline mismatch at one end, possibly a read error. The chain links TRBV10-2 to TRBJ1-5; TRBD1 aligns across 8 bases. The CDR3 has 17 amino acids. CDR1 is WSHSY, CDR2 SAAADI, per germline. The CDR3 reads CASSEKGGQEANQPQHF. The CDR3 coding sequence is TGCGCCAGTAGTGAGAAGGGGGGACAGGAGGCGAATCAGCCCCAGCATTTT.

Regarding this clonotype: This could be a read error, since a much larger clone is one nucleotide away. This chain uses TRBV14 with TRBJ2-3; TRBD2 aligns across 9 bases. CDR3 size: 17 residues. CDR1 and CDR2 (germline): SGHDN, FVKESK. Written as DNA, the CDR3 is TGTGCCAGCAGGCAAGGGAGGACTAGCGACTCGGCAGATACGCAGTATTTT. It translates to CASRQGRTSDSADTQYF.

The chain is built from TRBV12-3 or TRBV12-4 and TRBJ2-5, with 8 bases identical to TRBD2. After removal of 11 bases from V and 5 bases from J, the junction contained 16 bases not matched to a gene. The CDR3 has 15 amino acids. This CDR3 is CACTEGLVGGETQYF. CDR3 nucleotide sequence: TGTGCCTGCACTGAGGGACTAGTGGGGGGCGAGACCCAGTACTTC.

The chain carries TRBV20-1 and TRBJ2-7; D uncertain. V shed 3 bases and J shed 4 bases, with 22 bases lying between them. The CDR3 extends over 16 amino acids. Per germline, CDR1 DFQATT and CDR2 SNEGSKA (reference sequence). The CDR3, as DNA: TGCAGTGCTAGCGGTGGAGCCATCAGACTCCAGTACGAGCAGTACTTC. This gives the protein CSASGGAIRLQYEQYF.

Concerning this clonotype itself: Because the CDR3 is missing its conserved closing phenylalanine or tryptophan, this is likely a read error. It is unclear where the CDR3 begins or ends on the DNA, so no DNA is shown, and the CDR3 is as TCRdb lists it. The chain has TRBV11-2 and TRBJ1-1; the DNA was not used to check the table's D call, TRBD1. Germline lookup yields CDR1 SGHAT and CDR2 FQNNGV. Ends included, the CDR3 has 14 residues. Here the CDR3 reads CASSLDNRVVVDFY.

To note about this clonotype: One end of the junction is discordant with germline, which a read error may explain. The rearrangement uses TRBV7-9 and TRBJ2-1; D uncertain. There are 13 residues in the CDR3. Germline CDR1 is SEHNR and CDR2 is FQNEAQ (reference sequence). The CDR3 protein is CASSLELMNEEFF. CDR3 bases: TGTGCCAGCAGCTTAGAGTTGATGAATGAGGAGTTCTTC.

This clonotype occurred a few times. This chain joins TRBV15 and TRBJ2-5, with TRBD2 identical over 7 bases. Looked up from germline, CDR1 is LNHNV and CDR2 is YYDKDF (reference sequence). The V segment lost 1 base and the J segment 4 bases; nucleotides outside the gene matches: 3. This CDR3 has 14 residues. CDR3 coding DNA: TGTGCCACCAGCAGAGTGGGGGGGGTAGAGACCCAGTACTTC. Amino acids: CATSRVGGVETQYF.

Regarding this clonotype: The junction departs from the called germline gene at one end, perhaps through a read error. The rearrangement links TRBV14 to TRBJ2-1, with D possibly matching TRBD2 (5 bases). The germline CDR1 and CDR2 sequences are SGHDN and FVKESK. The CDR3 totals 16 residues. CDR3 coding DNA: TGTACCAGCAACGAACTCAGGACTGACAATGGGGATGAGCAGTTCTTC. Protein product: CTSNELRTDNGDEQFF.

About this clonotype: The missing conserved phenylalanine or tryptophan at the end of this CDR3 makes a read error likely. V is TRBV11-1 and J is TRBJ2-2; D is possibly TRBD1 or TRBD2 (5 bases each). Germline V gene data show CDR1 as SGHAT and CDR2 as FQDESV (reference sequence). The CDR3 loop spans 14 amino acids. The CDR3 protein is CASSRDGYTGELFI. DNA for the CDR3: TGTGCCAGCAGCCGGGACGGGTACACCGGGGAACTGTTTATT.

In the case of this clonotype: The junction departs from germline at one end; a sequencing error may be responsible. The chain is built from TRBV6-6 and TRBJ2-1; 7 positions agree with TRBD2. Germline V CDR1 and CDR2: MNHNY, SVGAGI (reference sequence). This CDR3 is 11 amino acids long. The DNA of the CDR3 is TGTGCCAGCGGTTATGGGGGGGGGCAGTTCTTC. Residues: CASGYGGGQFF.

As concerns this clonotype: A much larger clone differs from this one at a single base, so this may be a read error. This chain joins TRBV28 and TRBJ2-5, with D tentatively TRBD2 (6 bases). The CDR3 length is 17 residues. Germline V gene lookup returns CDR1 MDHEN and CDR2 SYDVKM. The CDR3 nucleotides read TGTGCCATCAGTGCCCGGGAGAATTCAAGATTCGGAGAGACCCAGTACTTC. This codes for CAISARENSRFGETQYF.

This clonotype was counted many times. V and J are TRBV11-2 and TRBJ1-5, with D unresolved. The CDR3 is 13 residues long. Deletions cut 1 base from V and 6 bases from J, with 7 bases between. The germline CDR1 and CDR2 sequences are SGHAT and FQNNGV. Here the CDR3 DNA reads TGTGCCAGCAGCTTAGGGGTTAGTCAGCCCCAGCATTTT. Residues: CASSLGVSQPQHF. Using reference TRBV11-2 and TRBJ1-5 for the parts outside the CDR3, the full variable domain is EAGVAQSPRYKIIEKRQSVAFWCNPISGHATLYWYQQILGQGPKLLIQFQNNGVVDDSQLPKDRFSAERLKGVDSTLKIQPAKLEDSAVYLCASSLGVSQPQHFGDGTRLSIL.

This clonotype was recorded many times. The rearrangement joins TRBV6-1 to TRBJ2-7; D may match TRBD1 or TRBD2 (5 bases each). The CDR3 extends over 12 amino acids. Deletions cut 2 bases from V and 7 bases from J, with 9 bases between. The germline CDR1 and CDR2 sequences are MNHNS and SASEGT. The CDR3 reads CASSEWGPEQYF. In DNA, the CDR3 is TGTGCCAGCAGTGAATGGGGACCGGAGCAGTACTTC.